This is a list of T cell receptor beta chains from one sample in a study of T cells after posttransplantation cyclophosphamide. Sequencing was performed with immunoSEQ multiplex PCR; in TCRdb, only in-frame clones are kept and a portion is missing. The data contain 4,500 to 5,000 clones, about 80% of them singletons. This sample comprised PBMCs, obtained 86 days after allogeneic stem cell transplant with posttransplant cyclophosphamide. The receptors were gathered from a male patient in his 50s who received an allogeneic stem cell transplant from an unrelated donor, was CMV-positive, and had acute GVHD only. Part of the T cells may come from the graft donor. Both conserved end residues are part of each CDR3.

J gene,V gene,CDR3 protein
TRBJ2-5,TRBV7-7,CASSLRDRAKMETQYF
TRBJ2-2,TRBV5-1,CASSWGETGELFF
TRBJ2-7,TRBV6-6,CATLGGQGYEQYF
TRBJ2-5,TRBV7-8,CASSSEPYRAGRETQYF
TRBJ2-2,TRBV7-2,CASSENSPANTGELFF
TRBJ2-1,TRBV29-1,CSVEATSGTDNEQFF
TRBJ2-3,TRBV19,CASSIGLDTQYF
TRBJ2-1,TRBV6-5,CASSYSVGLAYNEQFF
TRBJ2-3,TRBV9,CASSGDRLEDTQYF
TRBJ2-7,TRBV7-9,CASSLSSATGVPYEQYF
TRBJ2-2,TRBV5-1,CASSLTSGTHTGELFF
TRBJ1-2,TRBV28,CASSSIDGGRDGYTF
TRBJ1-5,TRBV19,CASSIRSDQPQHF
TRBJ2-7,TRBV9,CASSTPPWTGKNEQYF
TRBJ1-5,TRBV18,CASSPGQVGNQPQHF
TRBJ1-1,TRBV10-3,CAISETGDTEAFF
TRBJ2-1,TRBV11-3,CASSSGLAYNEQFF
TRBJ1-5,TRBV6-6,CASSYSREPQHF
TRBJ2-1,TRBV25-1,CASSPGDIYNEQFF
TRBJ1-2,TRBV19,CASSMQMNRNYGYTF
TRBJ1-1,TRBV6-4,CASRVRENTEAFF
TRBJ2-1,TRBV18,CASSPNRIIGRAGNEQFF
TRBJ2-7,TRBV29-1,CSVEDRGPVGLEQYF
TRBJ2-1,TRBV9,CASSAFLGRRYNEQFF
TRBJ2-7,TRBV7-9,CASSIYRDREDEQYF
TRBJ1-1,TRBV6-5,CASSRQGDTEAFF
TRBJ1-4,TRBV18,CASSPSQQEKLFF
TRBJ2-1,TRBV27,CASSPPVAGEVNEQFF
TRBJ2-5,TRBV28,CASVISGSSKTQYF
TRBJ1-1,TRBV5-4,CASSFGFRGDGAEAFF
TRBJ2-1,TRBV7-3,CASSLQSGGAGNEQFF
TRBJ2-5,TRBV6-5,CASSYSGQVGETQYF
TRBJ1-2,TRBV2,CASRPPQGAFTF
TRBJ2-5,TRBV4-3,CASSQGQRGAETQYF
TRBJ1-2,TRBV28,CASRPGQLYGYTF
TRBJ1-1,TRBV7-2,CASSLQVGDTEAFF
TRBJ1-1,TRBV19,CASSIVRREGGSTEAFF
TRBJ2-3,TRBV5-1,CASSLDRSTDTQYF
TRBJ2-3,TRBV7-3,CASSFLAGGGTDTQYF
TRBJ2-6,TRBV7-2,CASRKPGQGGSGANVLTF
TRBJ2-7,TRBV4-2,CASSQEGSTGVSYEQYF
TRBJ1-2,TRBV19,CASSASDSFYGYTF
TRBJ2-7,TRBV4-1,CASSQELAESSYEQYF
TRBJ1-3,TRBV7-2,CASLGGGTGSGNTIYF
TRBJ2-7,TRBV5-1,CASSPTGSSGTYEQYF
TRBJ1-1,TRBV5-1,CASSSGQNTEAFF
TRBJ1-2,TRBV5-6,CASSLVDSTDLLNYGYTF
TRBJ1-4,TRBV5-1,CASSSTGGANEKLFF
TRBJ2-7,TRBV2,CASSQDTSYEQYF
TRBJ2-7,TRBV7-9,CASSLGLAGAGTEQYF
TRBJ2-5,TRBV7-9,CASSFNPLGQGNQETQYF
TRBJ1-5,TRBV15,CATSRDKGEGQPQHF
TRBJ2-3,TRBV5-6,CASSPLDSEAQYF
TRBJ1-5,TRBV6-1,CASSEWGTDQPQHF
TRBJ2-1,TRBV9,CASSVGGETYNEQFF
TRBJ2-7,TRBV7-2,CASGRGQGIYEQYF
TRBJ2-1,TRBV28,CASSQDFSKSSYNEQFF
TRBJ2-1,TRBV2,CASSTGTGGINEQFF
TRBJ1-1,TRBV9,CASSPRGWDTEAFF